Here is one T cell receptor (beta chain) with its context. It has no known antigen specificity. For each CD8+ T cell subset, flow sorting was done in triplicate, and 310,000 or so cells per subset went directly into RLT lysis buffer. To exclude memory contaminants, naive CD8+ T cells were stringently defined as CD45RO-CCR7+CD27+CD95-. Using standard density gradient centrifugation, peripheral blood mononuclear cells were isolated from buffy coats. Naive CXCR3-negative and CXCR3-positive CD8+ T cells were flow-sorted using a FACSAria III. Total RNA was extracted from sorted cells using an RNeasy Mini Kit. The source of the sample is a study of CXCR3-negative and CXCR3-positive naive CD8 T cells (dated by TCRdb to between 2017 and 2020). Looking at the study overall: Some 130 million TRB reads were obtained in total, roughly 1.5 +/- 0.3 million reads per library. Data from roughly eleven donors, pooled across two independent experiments, went into the diversity and physicochemical repertoire analyses. Naive subsets from five or six donors and memory cells from 3 donors were included in the TRBV-TRBJ cluster analysis.

The run used a NextSeq 550. The Human TCR Profiling Kit (MiLaboratory) was used to make UMI-labeled 5' RACE TRB cDNA libraries. cDNA synthesis used the entire amount of extracted RNA, and PCR amplification then used the entire amount of cDNA produced. Libraries were prepared in parallel using an identical number of PCR cycles. The authors processed their data as follows. About 53,000 +/- 9,400 unique UMI-labeled TRB cDNA molecules per library were extracted with MIGEC and MiXCR, with at least two reads per UMI required. On average, each library contained about 40,000 +/- 10,000 functional in-frame TRB CDR3 nucleotide clonotypes without stop codons. After each sample was downsampled to 5000 UMI-labeled TRB molecules, VDJtools was used to calculate diversity metrics such as normalized Shannon-Wiener and Chao1. For the central five CDR3 residues, VDJtools calculated physicochemical properties weighted by clonotype size, namely interaction energy, strength, volume and Kidera factor 4. After TCRdb reprocessed the reads, each CDR3 protein sequence was kept as one row, without DNA. TCRdb assigned the V and J calls; the authors' analysis was not used. The sample's records list over 100,000 distinct CDR3 sequences. The biggest ten clones account for less than 0.3% of the sample.

Broader findings and caveats from the paper: Freshly isolated PBMCs were used for most assays because CXCR3 expression partially decreased after cryopreservation. TRB CDR3s from CXCR3-positive naive cells showed higher hydrophobicity (lower Kidera factor 4), lower energy, and higher strength and volume indices than CXCR3-negative naive cells. Both naive subsets had comparably high repertoire diversity, while memory CD8+ T cells had much lower repertoire diversity. Because surface CD5, which is linked to self-reactivity in mice, was comparable between the naive subsets, TCR interaction strength was also inferred from the physicochemical properties of TRB CDR3s. Similar TRBV-TRBJ usage was shown by naive CXCR3-negative and CXCR3-positive cells from the same donor, whereas distinct patterns were shown by memory cells.

CDR1 and CDR2 were assigned from the germline V gene (reference sequence) as LNHDA and SQIVND. From the cysteine through the phenylalanine, the CDR3 covers 13 amino acids. No DNA appears here. The origin of this receptor is a human donor in good health. Some clones in this sample may be carry-over from other donors' samples. The specimen sequenced was naive CXCR3- CD8+ T cells from blood. The cell subset or site label on this specimen signifies: CD45RO-CCR7+CD27+CD95- naive CD8+ T cells lacking CXCR3 (TNR3-). The sequence is built from TRBV19 and TRBJ2-7; TCRdb calls TRBD1, which cannot be checked without DNA. The CDR3 reads as follows: CASRPRGPYEQYF.